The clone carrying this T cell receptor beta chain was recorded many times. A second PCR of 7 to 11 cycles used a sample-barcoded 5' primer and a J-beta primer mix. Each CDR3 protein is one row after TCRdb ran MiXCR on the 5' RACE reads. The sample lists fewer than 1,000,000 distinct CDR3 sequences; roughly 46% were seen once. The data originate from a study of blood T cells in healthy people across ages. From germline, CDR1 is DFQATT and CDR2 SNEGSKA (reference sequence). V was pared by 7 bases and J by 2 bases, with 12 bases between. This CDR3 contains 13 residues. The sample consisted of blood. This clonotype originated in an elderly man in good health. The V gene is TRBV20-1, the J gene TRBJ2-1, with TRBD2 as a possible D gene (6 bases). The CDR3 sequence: CSVLADTYNEQFF. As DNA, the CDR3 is TGCAGTGTTTTAGCGGACACCTACAATGAGCAGTTCTTC.